The T cell receptor beta chain described here comes from a study of T cell repertoires in cytomegalovirus infection. Overall study findings and caveats: Dominating the ex vivo response were HLA-C-restricted CMV-specific TCR beta clonotypes.

The V and J ends lost 3 bases and 2 bases, in that order; junction bases with no gene match: 7. Germline values: CDR1 LNHNV, CDR2 YYDKDF (reference sequence). This CDR3 is 16 amino acids long. TCRdb reanalysed the reads using MiXCR and keeps one entry per CDR3 protein. The sample contains about 83,000 distinct CDR3 sequences, around 49% of which appear only once. Note on this clonotype: The antigen is unknown.

V and J are TRBV15 and TRBJ2-3; 8 nucleotides line up with TRBD2. This clonotype was sampled from a human donor in good health (CMV status not recorded). Some clones in this sample may be carry-over from other donors' samples. This material consisted of CD8+ T cells from cultured PBMCs, taken from culture after CMV antigen stimulation. In DNA, the CDR3 is TGTGCCACCAGCAGGGACCATAGCGGGATCACAGATACGCAGTATTTT. It codes for CATSRDHSGITDTQYF.